This is a list of T cell receptor beta chains from one sample in a study of blood T cell repertoires in COVID-19. The protocol was immunoSEQ multiplex PCR, while the TCRdb copy is restricted to in-frame clones and leaves out a portion. The repertoire holds under 60,000 clones, with around 90% as singletons. The source material was peripheral blood. The receptors here all came from a human donor in a cohort sampled during active COVID-19. CDR3s include the opening cysteine and the closing phenylalanine or tryptophan. D genes are given only for firm matches.

J gene,V gene,D gene,CDR3 DNA,CDR3 protein
TRBJ2-3,TRBV5-5,TRBD2,TGTGCCAGCAGCTTGGAACAGACAGCGGGAGGATTTGCAGATACGCAGTATTTT,CASSLEQTAGGFADTQYF
TRBJ2-7,TRBV28,NA,TGTGCCAGCCGAAAAACACTAGCAGATTACGAGCAGTACTTC,CASRKTLADYEQYF
TRBJ1-4,TRBV29-1,TRBD1,TGCAGCGTCGCTCAGGACAGGCTTAATGAAAAACTGTTTTTT,CSVAQDRLNEKLFF
TRBJ1-5,TRBV6-5,NA,TGTGCCAGCAGGACTCAGACAGATAGCAATCAGCCCCAGCATTTT,CASRTQTDSNQPQHF
TRBJ2-1,TRBV19,NA,TGTGCCAGTAGTTGGGGGGACGGAAACAATGAGCAGTTCTTC,CASSWGDGNNEQFF
TRBJ1-4,TRBV5-1,TRBD1,TGCGCCAGCCTCCCGAGTCCGGGACAGGGTAGAGAAAAACTGTTTTTT,CASLPSPGQGREKLFF
TRBJ1-4,TRBV20-1,NA,TGCAGTGCTAGTAGGGGCGTGGGAAAACTGTTTTTT,CSASRGVGKLFF
TRBJ2-1,TRBV3-1/TRBV3-2,TRBD2,TGTGCCAGCAGCCAAGACGTCAGGCGTGGGAGGGCCAATGAGCAGTTCTTC,CASSQDVRRGRANEQFF
TRBJ2-1,TRBV7-3,NA,TGTGCCAGCAGCCCAAATCACGGGGGAGGCCTGGTGCAGTTCTTC,CASSPNHGGGLVQFF
TRBJ1-1,TRBV20-1,NA,TGCAGTGCTAGGGAGGAGGCTTTCTTT,CSAREEAFF